This entry concerns a single TCR beta chain. What it recognizes is unknown. This sample stems from a study of T cell responses to AZD1222 COVID-19 vaccine. This CDR3 has 15 residues. V was cut by 6 bases and J by 0 bases, with 11 bases left in between. CDR1 SGHTA and CDR2 FQGTGA come from the germline V gene. Points from the study as a whole: Clonal diversity was possibly underestimated, and the donors were mostly white British, with more females.

TCRdb's copy holds only in-frame clones and misses some; the assay was immunoSEQ multiplex PCR. Here the sample spans fewer than 130,000 clones, 80% to 90% being singletons. The rearrangement links TRBV7-3 to TRBJ2-2; D gene unclear. This specimen was peripheral blood, taken 28 days after the second AZD1222 dose. The source of this sequence is an adult who received the AZD1222 COVID-19 vaccine. For the CDR3, the DNA is TGTGCCAGCAGGCCCGGACCCGCGAACACCGGGGAGCTGTTTTTT. The encoded protein is CASRPGPANTGELFF.